The clone carrying this T cell receptor beta chain was picked up a small number of times. What it recognizes is unknown. This sample was included in a study of T cell repertoires in cytomegalovirus infection. The wider study: Public TCR beta signatures provided an indication of both CMV infection and a matching HLA type.

TCRdb re-derived calls from the reads in MiXCR, one entry per CDR3 protein. The sample has 750,000 to 900,000 distinct CDR3 sequences, 29% seen once. Trimming took off 3 bases at V and 0 bases at J, with 15 bases between the two ends. CDR1 is ENHRY and CDR2 is SYGVKD in the germline V gene. CDR3 length: 17 amino acids. This receptor was obtained from a human donor in good health (CMV status not recorded). Some clones in this sample may be carry-over from other donors' samples. Sample: cultured CD8+ T cells from PBMCs, taken from culture after CMV antigen stimulation. The chain combines TRBV10-3 with TRBJ1-5; D may be TRBD1 (6 bases). CDR3 nucleotide sequence: TGTGCCATCAGTGAATTGGGACAAGATTATAGCAATCAGCCCCAGCATTTT. Translation: CAISELGQDYSNQPQHF.